Following are 21 T cell receptor beta chains from one sample sequenced in a study of T-cell reconstitution after alpha-beta-depleted transplantation in children. TCRbeta library preparation incorporated unique molecular identifiers. TCRdb used MiXCR to reprocess the PCR reads, holding one entry per CDR3 protein. The table includes 300,000 or so distinct CDR3 sequences, over 20% detected once. The starting material was PBMCs, mostly from graft donor cells, obtained 180 days after TCRalphabeta/CD19-depleted stem cell transplant. The receptors were gathered from a male patient under 18 who had a stem cell transplant for acute lymphoblastic leukemia, so the T cells may come from the graft donor.

The sample holds a few counts of this clonotype. The chain links TRBV28 to TRBJ1-6; D uncertain. The V and J ends lost 9 bases and 3 bases respectively, with 12 bases between them. Germline values: CDR1 MDHEN, CDR2 SYDVKM. The CDR3 covers 14 residues. This CDR3 is CASCRPDYNSPLHF. In DNA form, the CDR3 reads TGTGCCAGTTGTCGGCCCGACTATAATTCACCCCTCCACTTT.

This clonotype was picked up a small number of times. The V gene is TRBV7-8, the J gene TRBJ2-5, with TRBD2 identical over 9 bases. J gave up 2 bases and V 0 bases, and 1 base lay outside the gene matches. The CDR3 extends over 15 amino acids. Germline-derived CDR1 and CDR2 are SGHVS and FQNEAQ. CDR3 loop: CASSLALAGQETQYF. DNA for the CDR3: TGTGCCAGCAGCTTAGCCCTAGCGGGACAAGAGACCCAGTACTTC.

V gene TRBV6-2 or TRBV6-3 combines with J gene TRBJ1-5, with D possibly TRBD1 on 5 matching bases. The germline V and J ends were trimmed by 7 bases and 1 base, with 14 bases remaining between them. The germline gives CDR1 MNHEY, CDR2 SVGEGT. The CDR3 is made up of 15 amino acids. The CDR3 nucleotides are TGTGCCAGCACCGTGGGGGGGGGGAGCAATCAGCCCCAGCATTTT. It encodes CASTVGGGSNQPQHF.

This clonotype was picked up a small number of times. The V call is TRBV20-1, the J call TRBJ1-2, with D perhaps TRBD1 (5 bases). The V gene's germline CDR1 is DFQATT and CDR2 SNEGSKA (reference sequence). Trimming stripped 1 base from V and 6 bases from J, with 15 bases between. The CDR3 contains 14 residues. The CDR3 DNA reads TGCAGTGCTAGAGTTGTGGGGGGAACCAATGGCTACACCTTC. This sequence encodes CSARVVGGTNGYTF.

A note on this clonotype: An end of the junction differs from the germline gene, which may be a read error. This chain links TRBV9 with TRBJ2-4, with 9 bases aligning to TRBD2. CDR1 is SGDLS, CDR2 YYNGEE, per germline. The CDR3 contains 18 residues. The CDR3 region is CPSSVWASGNGAKNIQYF. For the CDR3, the DNA is TGTCCCAGCAGCGTATGGGCTAGCGGGAACGGGGCCAAAAACATTCAGTACTTC.

The rearrangement uses TRBV15 and TRBJ1-2; 8 positions match TRBD1. The CDR3 spans 16 residues. Losses at the gene ends were 0 bases for V and 3 bases for J; bases not matched to a gene: 6. Germline CDR1 LNHNV, CDR2 YYDKDF (reference sequence). The CDR3 here is CATSRDSGGRYYGYTF. The DNA for the CDR3 is TGTGCCACCAGCAGAGACTCAGGGGGCAGGTACTATGGCTACACCTTC.

This clonotype was seen only a few times. The V gene is TRBV5-1, the J gene TRBJ2-4, with 12 positions matching TRBD2. The CDR3 extends over 15 amino acids. Germline CDR1 SGHRS, CDR2 YFSETQ. After removal of 0 bases from V and 7 bases from J, the junction contained 2 bases not matched to a gene. CDR3 in amino acids: CASSLGLAGVNIQYF. CDR3 nucleotide sequence: TGCGCCAGCAGCTTGGGACTAGCGGGAGTTAACATTCAGTACTTC.

This clonotype has only one observation. The CDR3 region is CASSGAGGPYEQYF. The CDR3 bases are TGTGCCAGCAGCGGAGCGGGAGGGCCCTACGAGCAGTACTTC. The chain recombines TRBV9 with TRBJ2-7, with 10 positions matching TRBD2. The ends lost 3 bases at V and 2 bases at J; junction bases unmatched: 2. This CDR3 is built from 14 residues. The germline V gene has CDR1 SGDLS and CDR2 YYNGEE.

This clonotype has more than one count but fewer than ten. The V gene is TRBV9, the J gene TRBJ1-1, with 7 positions matching TRBD1. The V segment lost 4 bases and the J segment 0 bases; nucleotides outside the gene matches: 6. CDR3 length: 15 amino acids. Germline-derived CDR1 and CDR2 are SGDLS and YYNGEE. The CDR3 nucleotides read TGTGCCAGCAGCCTCGGGACAGCTATGAACACTGAAGCTTTCTTT. Translated, it gives CASSLGTAMNTEAFF. Full variable domain (remainder filled in from reference TRBV9 and TRBJ1-1): DSGVTQTPKHLITATGQRVTLRCSPRSGDLSVYWYQQSLDQGLQFLIQYYNGEERAKGNILERFSAQQFPDLHSELNLSSLELGDSALYFCASSLGTAMNTEAFFGQGTRLTVV.

The chain couples TRBV24-1 to TRBJ2-1; 13 bases line up with TRBD2. V trimming: 2 bases; J trimming: 7 bases; junction bases outside the gene matches: 4. Germline V gene sequence: CDR1 KGHDR, CDR2 SFDVKD. The CDR3 spans 16 residues. As DNA, the CDR3 is TGTGCCACCAGTGATTCGCCGGGACTAGCGGGGAATGAGCAGTTCTTC. This codes for CATSDSPGLAGNEQFF.

This clonotype was picked up a small number of times. The genes are TRBV7-9 and TRBJ2-5, with D possibly being TRBD2 (5 bases). CDR1 SEHNR and CDR2 FQNEAQ come from the germline V gene (reference sequence). The CDR3 is 17 amino acids. V gave up 1 base and J gave up 2 bases, with 17 bases separating them. This CDR3 is CASSLGPGGGSQETQYF. DNA for the CDR3: TGTGCCAGCAGCTTAGGACCCGGAGGAGGCTCACAAGAGACCCAGTACTTC. Looking up the rest from reference TRBV7-9 and TRBJ2-5 gives the full variable domain: DTGVSQNPRHKITKRGQNVTFRCDPISEHNRLYWYRQTLGQGPEFLTYFQNEAQLEKSRLLSDRFSAERPKGSFSTLEIQRTEQGDSAMYLCASSLGPGGGSQETQYFGPGTRLLVL.

The chain is built from TRBV2 and TRBJ2-1; a possible D gene is TRBD2 (6 bases). Germline assignment: CDR1 SNHLY and CDR2 FYNNEI. V was trimmed by 6 bases and J by 6 bases, leaving 18 bases between them. The CDR3 consists of 15 residues. CDR3 coding DNA: TGTGCCAGCAGGGACCCGGGACTCGGATCCAATGAGCAGTTCTTC. Encoded protein: CASRDPGLGSNEQFF.

In its sample, this clonotype was seen a few times. CDR3 sequence: CASSYGRLAGGRPSYEQYF. The DNA for the CDR3 is TGTGCCAGCAGTTACGGGCGGCTAGCGGGAGGGCGTCCCTCCTACGAGCAGTACTTC. The chain combines TRBV6-5 with TRBJ2-7; 12 bases agree with TRBD2. This CDR3 region has 19 residues. J gave up 0 bases and V 2 bases, and 11 bases lay outside the gene matches. CDR1 and CDR2 (germline): MNHEY, SVGAGI.

J is TRBJ1-3 and V is TRBV14; possibly TRBD1 for D (5 bases). The ends were cut back, 5 bases at V and 4 bases at J, with 12 bases in the middle. CDR3 length: 14 amino acids. The germline gives CDR1 SGHDN, CDR2 FVKESK. CDR3 sequence reads: CASSNWDVGNTIYF. CDR3 coding DNA: TGTGCCAGCAGCAATTGGGACGTCGGAAACACCATATATTTT. The whole variable domain, filled in from reference TRBV14 and TRBJ1-3, reads EAGVTQFPSHSVIEKGQTVTLRCDPISGHDNLYWYRRVMGKEIKFLLHFVKESKQDESGMPNNRFLAERTGGTYSTLKVQPAELEDSGVYFCASSNWDVGNTIYFGEGSWLTVV.

The CDR3: CASSGQLDNEQFF. CDR3 bases: TGTGCCAGTAGTGGGCAGCTTGACAATGAGCAGTTCTTC. The chain combines TRBV19 with TRBJ2-1; the D is unclear. The CDR3 runs to 13 residues. Looked up from germline, CDR1 is LNHDA and CDR2 is SQIVND (reference sequence). Trimming stripped 5 bases from V and 5 bases from J, with 10 bases between.

This clonotype was picked up a small number of times. This sequence joins TRBV20-1 and TRBJ2-3; 13 bases match TRBD2. Germline values: CDR1 DFQATT, CDR2 SNEGSKA (reference sequence). Trimming took 1 base from V and 7 from J; bases not matched to a gene: 5. The CDR3 spans 15 residues. The DNA of the CDR3 is TGCAGTGCTAGAGGGGGACTAGCGGGGCAGAATACGCAGTATTTT. Encoded protein: CSARGGLAGQNTQYF.

The chain joins TRBV24-1 to TRBJ1-2; 7 bases line up with TRBD1. V lost 2 bases and J lost 8; bases outside the gene matches: 7. The CDR3 is 14 residues long. Germline CDR1 reads KGHDR; CDR2 reads SFDVKD. This CDR3 reads CATSDYTGAGGYTF. The CDR3 DNA is TGTGCCACCAGTGATTATACAGGGGCAGGCGGCTACACCTTC.

This clonotype was picked up a small number of times. V gene TRBV5-5 combines with J gene TRBJ1-1; D gene ambiguous. Germline V gives CDR1 SGHKS, CDR2 YYEKEE (reference sequence). V was shortened by 4 bases and J by 5 bases, with 18 bases between the two germline ends. This CDR3 is built from 15 residues. The CDR3: CASSQLRSPGTEAFF. CDR3 nucleotides: TGTGCCAGCAGCCAACTCAGGTCTCCGGGGACTGAAGCTTTCTTT.

This clonotype has more than one count but fewer than ten. The rearrangement joins TRBV4-1 to TRBJ2-1; tentatively, D is TRBD2 (6 bases). Trimming pared 4 bases from V and 2 bases from J, leaving 18 bases between. Germline CDR1 MGHRA, CDR2 YSYEKL. The CDR3 totals 17 residues. This CDR3 is CASSLLIAGSAYNEQFF. The CDR3 coding sequence is TGCGCCAGCAGCCTCCTGATCGCCGGGAGTGCCTACAATGAGCAGTTCTTC.

This clonotype was counted only a few times. This rearrangement joins TRBV7-9 to TRBJ2-7, with TRBD2 matching 7 bases. Trimming cost V 5 bases and J 3 bases; bases outside gene matches: 10. Germline values: CDR1 SEHNR, CDR2 FQNEAQ (reference sequence). The CDR3 has 15 amino acids. The chain's CDR3 is CASSRPGTTHYEQYF. The CDR3 DNA follows: TGTGCCAGCAGCCGCCCCGGGACTACCCACTACGAGCAGTACTTC.

The chain employs TRBV10-3 and TRBJ2-7; a possible D gene is TRBD2 (5 bases). The CDR3 runs to 16 residues. The germline CDR1 and CDR2 sequences are ENHRY and SYGVKD. V was pared by 3 bases and J by 6 bases, with 21 bases between. In DNA form, the CDR3 reads TGTGCCATCAGTGACCGGGTGCGGGTGTTGGCGTCCGAGCAGTACTTC. Amino acid sequence: CAISDRVRVLASEQYF.